Below are 17 T cell receptor beta chains sequenced from a single sample in a study of T cell responses to AZD1222 COVID-19 vaccine (dated by TCRdb to the early 2020s). The method behind the library was the immunoSEQ multiplex PCR assay. The source is immuneACCESS, and TCRdb retained only in-frame sequences with V and J called. Part of the clones is not carried over; for the studies checked, unresolved V genes explain less than half of this, and the remainder is unexplained. A total of approximately 120,000 clones appear in this sample, approximately 93% of them only once. The biggest ten clones account for under 5.5% of the sample. In light of the paper, this sample's time point label describes: baseline before first vaccination. The material was peripheral blood, obtained on day 0 of AZD1222 vaccination. The receptors shown here come from an adult in good health.

The chain couples TRBV12-5 to TRBJ1-3; D is possibly TRBD1 (6 bases). This CDR3 has 17 residues. The V gene's germline CDR1 is LGHNT and CDR2 FRNRAP. Deletions cut 7 bases from V and 0 bases from J, with 19 bases between. In DNA, the CDR3 is TGTGCTAGTGCCTCCTTTGGGGGGCCTAGCTCTGGAAACACCATATATTTT. This sequence encodes CASASFGGPSSGNTIYF.

DNA of the CDR3: TGTGCCAGCAGCCGCAGGGTGGGGGAAGGCTACACCTTC. Protein sequence: CASSRRVGEGYTF. The chain combines TRBV7-6 with TRBJ1-2, with D possibly being TRBD1 (5 bases). Germline V CDR1 and CDR2: SGHVS, FNYEAQ. The CDR3 runs 13 residues. Trimming pared 5 bases from V and 8 bases from J, leaving 15 bases between.

This clone appeared once. V usage is TRBV24-1 and J usage is TRBJ2-3; no definite D call. Germline-derived CDR1 and CDR2 are KGHDR and SFDVKD. CDR3 length: 12 amino acids. The V and J ends lost 9 bases and 2 bases respectively, with 8 bases between them. The CDR3 here is CATSRSTDTQYF. The CDR3 DNA is TGTGCCACCTCGAGGTCCACAGATACGCAGTATTTT.

J is TRBJ2-7 and V is TRBV13; D gene unclear. The germline CDR1 and CDR2 sequences are PRHDT and FYEKMQ (reference sequence). The CDR3 covers 13 residues. The V and J ends lost 1 base and 6 bases respectively, with 10 bases between them. The CDR3 DNA reads TGTGCCAGCAGCTTAGTCACAGTCGGCGAGCAGTACTTC. Protein product: CASSLVTVGEQYF.

The chain carries TRBV6-6 and TRBJ2-7; D is perhaps TRBD1 (6 bases). CDR3 size: 16 residues. The V end lost 5 bases, the J end lost 7 bases, and 24 bases lay between the germline ends. Per the germline V gene, CDR1 is MNHNY and CDR2 is SVGAGI (reference sequence). The chain's CDR3 is CASSPSRDTSPGEQYF. The CDR3 DNA reads as TGTGCCAGCAGTCCGAGCCGGGACACCTCCCCGGGGGAGCAGTACTTC.

The rearrangement uses TRBV12-5 and TRBJ2-7, with 8 bases identical to TRBD1. This CDR3 has 14 residues. J was trimmed by 5 bases and V by 5 bases; bases with no gene match: 8. Germline CDR1 reads LGHNT; CDR2 reads FRNRAP. CDR3: CASGPTGAPNEQYF. CDR3 nucleotides: TGTGCTAGTGGTCCGACAGGGGCCCCCAACGAGCAGTACTTC.

The count of this clone is one. The V call is TRBV7-6, the J call TRBJ2-3, with D perhaps matching TRBD1 (5 bases). Trimming removed 0 bases at V and 1 base at J, with 11 bases between. The CDR3 consists of 16 residues. The V gene's germline CDR1 is SGHVS and CDR2 FNYEAQ. For the CDR3, the DNA is TGTGCCAGCAGCTTAGCCGCGCAGGGTGGCACAGATACGCAGTATTTT. This codes for CASSLAAQGGTDTQYF.

The genes are TRBV30 and TRBJ2-5; 11 nucleotides match TRBD2. Losses at the gene ends were 0 bases for V and 2 bases for J; bases not matched to a gene: 14. The CDR3 is 19 residues long. CDR1 is GTSNPN and CDR2 is SVGIG in the germline V gene (reference sequence). The CDR3 coding sequence is TGTGCCTGGAGTGTACCTCCGGGACTAGCGGTCCCCCTGCAAGAGACCCAGTACTTC. Its translation: CAWSVPPGLAVPLQETQYF.

This chain connects TRBV7-3 to TRBJ2-7; TRBD1 matches 9 bases. The germline V gene encodes CDR1 SGHTA and CDR2 FQGTGA. Trimming removed 1 base from V and 4 bases from J; junction bases left unmatched: 5. The CDR3 has 15 amino acids. In nucleotides, the CDR3 is TGTGCCAGCAGCTTAATGGGGACAGGGACTTACGAGCAGTACTTC. Amino acids: CASSLMGTGTYEQYF.

This clone was recorded a few times. The J gene is TRBJ2-3, the V gene TRBV5-1; 16 bases agree with TRBD2. V shed 3 bases and J 9 bases; nucleotides not matched to a gene: 10. The CDR3 contains 17 residues. Germline V CDR1 and CDR2: SGHRS, YFSETQ. The CDR3 spells CASSSPGTSGGASTQYF. The CDR3 DNA reads as TGCGCCAGCAGCTCTCCCGGGACTAGCGGGGGGGCGTCCACGCAGTATTTT.

This clone was observed once. This chain links TRBV6-6 with TRBJ2-7; TRBD1 or TRBD2 may be the D gene (6 bases each). The CDR3 sequence is 14 residues long. Germline CDR1 MNHNY, CDR2 SVGAGI (reference sequence). V lost 6 bases and J lost 4, with 16 bases in between. This CDR3 reads CASSTSGAWYEQYF. CDR3 bases: TGTGCCAGCAGCACCTCGGGGGCTTGGTACGAGCAGTACTTC.

V is TRBV11-3 and J is TRBJ2-7, with 9 bases identical to TRBD1. Germline assignment: CDR1 SGHNT and CDR2 YENEEA. CDR3 length equals 14 residues. V shed 3 bases, J shed 4 bases, and the junction held 4 bases outside the gene matches. This CDR3 reads CASSFGQGRYEQYF. The CDR3 DNA reads TGTGCCAGCAGCTTCGGACAGGGGAGGTACGAGCAGTACTTC.

J is TRBJ1-6 and V is TRBV14; no clear D gene. Germline assignment: CDR1 SGHDN and CDR2 FVKESK. There are 12 residues in the CDR3. Trimming removed 5 bases at V and 9 bases at J, with 8 bases between. Here the CDR3 reads CASSTRGSPLHF. CDR3 coding DNA: TGTGCCAGCAGCACGAGAGGTTCACCCCTCCACTTT.

This clone was counted between two and nine times. The rearrangement joins TRBV2 to TRBJ2-7; no clear D. The CDR3 has 11 amino acids. V was trimmed by 2 bases and J by 7 bases, leaving 6 bases between them. Germline V gene lookup returns CDR1 SNHLY and CDR2 FYNNEI. The CDR3 protein is CASSEQREQYF. CDR3 DNA sequence: TGTGCCAGCAGTGAACAGCGTGAGCAGTACTTC.

V and J are TRBV7-9 and TRBJ2-2; D remains unclear. Trimming shortened V by 4 bases and J by 7 bases, and 7 bases separated the two germline ends. Germline values: CDR1 SEHNR, CDR2 FQNEAQ (reference sequence). The CDR3 length is 12 residues. In DNA form, the CDR3 reads TGTGCCAGCAGCTCCTTTGTCGGGGAGCTGTTTTTT. This gives the protein CASSSFVGELFF.

This chain links TRBV11-1 with TRBJ2-7; 8 bases are shared with TRBD2. V gave up 5 bases and J gave up 1 base; unmatched junction bases: 4. The CDR3 sequence is 14 residues long. CDR1 and CDR2 (germline): SGHAT, FQDESV (reference sequence). The CDR3 sequence: CASSRGLESYEQYF. The CDR3 DNA reads TGTGCCAGCAGCCGGGGACTAGAGTCCTACGAGCAGTACTTC.

V is TRBV6-5 and J is TRBJ2-2; TRBD1 aligns across 8 bases. The CDR3 contains 16 residues. Germline loops: CDR1 MNHEY, CDR2 SVGAGI. The V and J ends lost 2 bases and 3 bases, in that order; junction bases with no gene match: 5. This chain's CDR3 is CASSYPTGVDTGELFF. CDR3 nucleotide sequence: TGTGCCAGCAGTTACCCGACAGGGGTCGACACCGGGGAGCTGTTTTTT.